This paragraph reports one TCR beta chain. This specimen comes from a study of control samples from healthy donors and cancer patients. The assay was immunoSEQ multiplex PCR, and TCRdb's table has in-frame clones only and misses some. The table shows around 82,000 clones, with about 89% occurring only once. The CDR3 runs 13 residues. Germline V gene lookup returns CDR1 SNHLY and CDR2 FYNNEI. V was trimmed by 1 base and J by 7 bases, leaving 5 bases between them. This chain connects TRBV2 to TRBJ1-6; D remains ambiguous. Sequences were obtained from blood. The clonotype originates from a man aged 50 or older in good health. CDR3: CASSEDHNSPLHF. The CDR3 DNA reads TGTGCCAGCAGTGAAGACCACAATTCACCCCTCCACTTT.